This T cell receptor beta chain comes out of a study of blood T cells in healthy people across ages. It was with a sample-barcoded 5' primer and a J-beta primer mix that a second PCR of about 6 to 12 cycles was run. Each cDNA was tagged by a template-switch adaptor containing 12 random nucleotides. Using its own MiXCR run on the 5' RACE reads, TCRdb lists one record per CDR3 protein. Of 550,000 to 650,000 distinct CDR3 sequences listed, about 30% are singletons. Whole-study findings and limits: Per million T cells, the diversity of TCR beta decreased roughly linearly as age advanced.

Points on this clonotype: The antigen remains undetermined.

CDR3 size: 15 residues. V was pared by 1 base and J by 1 base, with 5 bases of the junction left unmatched. In germline, CDR1 is GTSNPN, CDR2 SVGIG (reference sequence). This sequence was found in a woman of 80 years or more in good health. Source material: blood. This chain joins TRBV30 and TRBJ2-3; 7 bases are a match to TRBD2. DNA of the CDR3: TGTGCCTGGAGTGCTTGGGGGGGAGGCACAGATACGCAGTATTTT. Its protein product is CAWSAWGGGTDTQYF. Full variable domain (rest looked up from reference TRBV30 and TRBJ2-3): SQTIHQWPATLVQPVGSPLSLECTVEGTSNPNLYWYRQAAGRGLQLLFYSVGIGQISSEVPQNLSASRPQDRQFILSSKKLLLSDSGFYLCAWSAWGGGTDTQYFGPGTRLTVL.